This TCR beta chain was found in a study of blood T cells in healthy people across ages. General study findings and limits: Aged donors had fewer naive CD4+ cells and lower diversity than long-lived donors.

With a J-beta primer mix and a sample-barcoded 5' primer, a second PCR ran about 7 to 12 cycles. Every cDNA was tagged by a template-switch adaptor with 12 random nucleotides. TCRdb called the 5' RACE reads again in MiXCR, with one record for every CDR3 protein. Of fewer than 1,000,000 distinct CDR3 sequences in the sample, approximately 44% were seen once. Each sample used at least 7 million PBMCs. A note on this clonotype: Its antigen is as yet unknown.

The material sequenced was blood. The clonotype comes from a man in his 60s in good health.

CDR3 in amino acids: CASSYSTLAVNEQFF. CDR3 DNA sequence: TGTGCCAGCAGTTACTCGACTCTAGCGGTAAATGAGCAGTTCTTC. The chain joins TRBV6-2 or TRBV6-3 to TRBJ2-1; TRBD2 matches at 7 bases. There are 15 residues in the CDR3. CDR1 is MNHEY and CDR2 is SVGEGT in the germline V gene. The V segment lost 0 bases and the J segment 7 bases; nucleotides outside the gene matches: 6.